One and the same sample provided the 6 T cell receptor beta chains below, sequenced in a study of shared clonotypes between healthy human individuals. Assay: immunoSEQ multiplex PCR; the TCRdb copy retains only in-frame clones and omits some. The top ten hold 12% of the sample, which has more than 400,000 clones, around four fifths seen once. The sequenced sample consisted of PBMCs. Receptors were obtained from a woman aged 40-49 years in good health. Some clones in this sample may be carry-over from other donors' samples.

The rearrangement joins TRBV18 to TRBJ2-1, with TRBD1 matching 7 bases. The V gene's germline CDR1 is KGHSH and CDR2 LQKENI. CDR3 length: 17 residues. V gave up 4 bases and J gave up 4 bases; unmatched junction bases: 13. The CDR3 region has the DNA TGTGCCAGCTCACTACAACCTGGACAGGCTGCATACAATGAGCAGTTCTTC. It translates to CASSLQPGQAAYNEQFF.

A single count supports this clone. The CDR3 loop is CASSWGDRYEQYF. CDR3 DNA sequence: TGTGCCAGCAGTTGGGGCGACCGCTACGAGCAGTACTTC. V is TRBV27 and J is TRBJ2-7; D possibly corresponds to TRBD1 (5 bases). This CDR3 has 13 residues. In germline, CDR1 is MNHEY, CDR2 SMNVEV (reference sequence). The germline V and J ends were trimmed by 4 bases and 3 bases, with 10 bases remaining between them.

CDR3 sequence: CASSSEVGGNQPQHF. The CDR3 DNA is TGTGCCAGCTCATCTGAGGTGGGGGGCAATCAGCCCCAGCATTTT. The V and J genes are TRBV18 and TRBJ1-5, with D possibly being TRBD1 (5 bases). The V gene lost 5 bases and the J gene lost 2 bases, with 13 bases spanning the gap. The CDR3 has 15 residues. Germline V gives CDR1 KGHSH, CDR2 LQKENI.

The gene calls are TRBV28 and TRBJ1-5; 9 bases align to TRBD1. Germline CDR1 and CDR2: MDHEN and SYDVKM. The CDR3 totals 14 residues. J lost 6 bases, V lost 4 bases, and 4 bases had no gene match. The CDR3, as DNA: TGTGCCAGCAGTTGGACAGGGGTTTCTCAGCCCCAGCATTTT. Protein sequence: CASSWTGVSQPQHF.

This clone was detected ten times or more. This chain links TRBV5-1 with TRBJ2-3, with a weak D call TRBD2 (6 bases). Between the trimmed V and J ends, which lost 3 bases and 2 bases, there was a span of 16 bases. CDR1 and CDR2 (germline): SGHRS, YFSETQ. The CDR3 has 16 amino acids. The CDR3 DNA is TGCGCCAGCAGCTCGGGACTTACGGACTACACAGATACGCAGTATTTT. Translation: CASSSGLTDYTDTQYF.

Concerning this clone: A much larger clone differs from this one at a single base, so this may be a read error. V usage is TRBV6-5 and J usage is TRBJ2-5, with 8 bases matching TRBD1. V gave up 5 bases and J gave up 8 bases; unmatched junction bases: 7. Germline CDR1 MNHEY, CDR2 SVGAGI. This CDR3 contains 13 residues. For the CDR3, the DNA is TGTGCCAGCAGTGGGACAGGTCCGGGTACCCAGTACTTC. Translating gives CASSGTGPGTQYF.